Below, one T cell receptor beta chain is given with its context. Antigen specificity is unknown. Germline V gene lookup returns CDR1 DFQATT and CDR2 SNEGSKA (reference sequence). With 5 bases clipped from V and 8 bases from J, the junction kept 6 bases outside the gene matches. This CDR3 spans 15 amino acids. The record originates from a study of blood T cells in healthy people across ages. Study-wide results and caveats: In long-lived donors, naive CD4+ cell counts and diversity exceeded those of aged donors.

Isolated PBMCs totaled at least 6 million in each sample. Extraction of total RNA produced a minimum of 5 micrograms from each sample. A second about 7 to 12 cycle PCR used barcoded and J-beta primers. Unique molecular identifiers of 12 random nucleotides labeled each cDNA. TCRdb re-derived calls from the 5' RACE reads in MiXCR, one entry per CDR3 protein. The table includes more than 1 million distinct CDR3 sequences, 40% to 55% detected once. The origin of this receptor is a woman aged 55-75 years in good health. Sequences were obtained from blood. V gene TRBV20-1 combines with J gene TRBJ2-1; the match to TRBD2 covers 16 bases. The CDR3, as DNA: TGCAGTGCTCAAAGGGGGACTAGCGGGAGGGATGAGCAGTTCTTC. Protein sequence: CSAQRGTSGRDEQFF.